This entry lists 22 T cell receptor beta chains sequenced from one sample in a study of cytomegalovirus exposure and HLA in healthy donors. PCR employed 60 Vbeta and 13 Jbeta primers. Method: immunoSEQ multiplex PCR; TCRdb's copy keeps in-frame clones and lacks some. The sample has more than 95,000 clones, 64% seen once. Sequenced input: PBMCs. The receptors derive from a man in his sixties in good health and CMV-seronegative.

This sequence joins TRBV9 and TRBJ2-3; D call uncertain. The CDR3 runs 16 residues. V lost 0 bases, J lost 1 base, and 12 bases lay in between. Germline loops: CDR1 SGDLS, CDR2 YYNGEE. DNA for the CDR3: TGTGCCAGCAGCGTAGATGGCGGCAGCCGCACAGATACGCAGTATTTT. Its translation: CASSVDGGSRTDTQYF.

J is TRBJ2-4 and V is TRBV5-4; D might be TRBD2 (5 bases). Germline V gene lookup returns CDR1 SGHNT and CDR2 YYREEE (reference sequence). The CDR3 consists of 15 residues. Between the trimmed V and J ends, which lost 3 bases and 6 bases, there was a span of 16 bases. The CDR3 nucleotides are TGTGCCAGCAGCTGGTTCGACGGGGTTGGAAACATTCAGTACTTC. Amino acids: CASSWFDGVGNIQYF. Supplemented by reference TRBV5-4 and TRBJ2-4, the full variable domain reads ETGVTQSPTHLIKTRGQQVTLRCSSQSGHNTVSWYQQALGQGPQFIFQYYREEENGRGNFPPRFSGLQFPNYSSELNVNALELDDSALYLCASSWFDGVGNIQYFGAGTRLSVL.

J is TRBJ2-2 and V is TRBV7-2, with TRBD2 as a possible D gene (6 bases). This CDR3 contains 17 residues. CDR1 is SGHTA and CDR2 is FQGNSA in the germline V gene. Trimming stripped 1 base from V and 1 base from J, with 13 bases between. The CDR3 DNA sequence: TGTGCCAGCAGCTTAGGGCCCGGCGGGAAGAACACCGGGGAGCTGTTTTTT. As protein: CASSLGPGGKNTGELFF.

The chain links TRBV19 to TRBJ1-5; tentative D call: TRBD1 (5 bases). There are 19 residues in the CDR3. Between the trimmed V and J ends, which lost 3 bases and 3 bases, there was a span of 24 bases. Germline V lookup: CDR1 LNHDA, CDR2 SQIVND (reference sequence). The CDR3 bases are TGTGCCAGTAGTATCCCCCGGGGGAGTGGAACAGGATTCAATCAGCCCCAGCATTTT. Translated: CASSIPRGSGTGFNQPQHF.

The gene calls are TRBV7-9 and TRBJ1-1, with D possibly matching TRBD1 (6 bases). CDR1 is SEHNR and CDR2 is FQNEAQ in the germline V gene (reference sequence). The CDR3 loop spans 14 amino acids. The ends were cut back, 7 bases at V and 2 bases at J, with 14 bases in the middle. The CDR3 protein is CASTLQQGNTEAFF. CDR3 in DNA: TGTGCCAGCACCCTACAACAGGGTAACACTGAAGCTTTCTTT.

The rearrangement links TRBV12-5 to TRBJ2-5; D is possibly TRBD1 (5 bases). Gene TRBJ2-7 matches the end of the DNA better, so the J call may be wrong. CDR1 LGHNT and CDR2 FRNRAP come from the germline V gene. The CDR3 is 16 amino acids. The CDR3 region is CASGLVLTPQGSEQYF. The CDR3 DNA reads TGTGCTAGTGGTTTGGTGTTGACTCCCCAGGGCTCCGAGCAGTACTTC.

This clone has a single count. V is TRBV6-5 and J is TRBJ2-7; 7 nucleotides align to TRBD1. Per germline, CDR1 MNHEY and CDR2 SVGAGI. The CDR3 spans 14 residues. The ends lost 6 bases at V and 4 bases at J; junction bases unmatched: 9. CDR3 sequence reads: CASRTGTDAYEQYF. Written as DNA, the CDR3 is TGTGCCAGCAGAACCGGGACAGACGCTTACGAGCAGTACTTC.

CDR3 residues: CASSLEGLQTGELFF. The DNA for the CDR3 is TGTGCCAGCAGCTTGGAGGGACTCCAGACCGGGGAGCTGTTTTTT. V is TRBV5-4 and J is TRBJ2-2, with D perhaps TRBD2 (6 bases). There are 15 residues in the CDR3. Trimming removed 0 bases from V and 5 bases from J, with 11 bases in between. The germline gives CDR1 SGHNT, CDR2 YYREEE (reference sequence).

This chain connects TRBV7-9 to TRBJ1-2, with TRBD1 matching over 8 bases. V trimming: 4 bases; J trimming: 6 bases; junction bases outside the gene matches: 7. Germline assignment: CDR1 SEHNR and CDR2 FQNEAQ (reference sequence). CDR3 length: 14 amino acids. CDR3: CASSSLQGVHGYTF. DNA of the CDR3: TGTGCCAGCAGCTCCCTACAGGGGGTCCATGGCTACACCTTC.

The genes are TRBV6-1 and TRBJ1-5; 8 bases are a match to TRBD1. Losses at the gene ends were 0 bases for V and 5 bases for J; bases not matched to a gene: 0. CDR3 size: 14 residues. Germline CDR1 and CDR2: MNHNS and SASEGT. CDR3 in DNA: TGTGCCAGCAGTGAAGCGACAGGGGATCAGCCCCAGCATTTT. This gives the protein CASSEATGDQPQHF.

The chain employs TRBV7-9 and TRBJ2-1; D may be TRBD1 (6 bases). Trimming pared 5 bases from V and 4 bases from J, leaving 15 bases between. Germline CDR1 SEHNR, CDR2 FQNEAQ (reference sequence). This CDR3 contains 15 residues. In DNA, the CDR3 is TGTGCCAGCAGCGGAGACAGGAGACAATACAATGAGCAGTTCTTC. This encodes CASSGDRRQYNEQFF.

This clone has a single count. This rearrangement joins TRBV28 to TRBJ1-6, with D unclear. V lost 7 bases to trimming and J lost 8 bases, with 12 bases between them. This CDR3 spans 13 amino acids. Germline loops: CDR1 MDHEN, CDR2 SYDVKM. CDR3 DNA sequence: TGTGCCAGCACCTCCACGGGATATTCACCCCTCCACTTT. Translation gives CASTSTGYSPLHF.

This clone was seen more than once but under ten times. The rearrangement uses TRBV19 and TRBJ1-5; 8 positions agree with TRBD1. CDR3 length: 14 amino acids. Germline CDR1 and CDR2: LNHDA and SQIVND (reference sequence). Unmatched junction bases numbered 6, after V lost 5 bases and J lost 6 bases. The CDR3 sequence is CASSPGQGLQPQHF. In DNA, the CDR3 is TGTGCCAGTAGTCCTGGACAGGGCCTTCAGCCCCAGCATTTT. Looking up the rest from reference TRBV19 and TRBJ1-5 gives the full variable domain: DGGITQSPKYLFRKEGQNVTLSCEQNLNHDAMYWYRQDPGQGLRLIYYSQIVNDFQKGDIAEGYSVSREKKESFPLTVTSAQKNPTAFYLCASSPGQGLQPQHFGDGTRLSIL.

CDR3 nucleotide sequence: TGTGCCAGCAACCTAGCGGGTAGCACAGATACGCAGTATTTT. Translation gives CASNLAGSTDTQYF. The chain has TRBV2 and TRBJ2-3, with TRBD2 matching over 8 bases. This CDR3 contains 14 residues. Trimming took 7 bases from V and 0 from J; bases not matched to a gene: 3. CDR1 SNHLY and CDR2 FYNNEI come from the germline V gene.

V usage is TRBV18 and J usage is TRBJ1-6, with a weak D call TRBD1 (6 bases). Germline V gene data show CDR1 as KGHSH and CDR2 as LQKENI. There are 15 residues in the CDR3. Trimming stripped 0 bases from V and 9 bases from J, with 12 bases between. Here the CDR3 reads CASSPPLGGPSPLHF. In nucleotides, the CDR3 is TGTGCCAGCTCACCACCTTTAGGGGGACCTTCACCCCTCCACTTT. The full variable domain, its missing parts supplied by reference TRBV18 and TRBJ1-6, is NAGVMQNPRHLVRRRGQEARLRCSPMKGHSHVYWYRQLPEEGLKFMVYLQKENIIDESGMPKERFSAEFPKEGPSILRIQQVVRGDSAAYFCASSPPLGGPSPLHFGNGTRLTVT.

CDR3 amino acids: CSVERETQYF. CDR3 coding DNA: TGCAGCGTTGAGCGGGAGACCCAGTACTTC. The chain couples TRBV29-1 to TRBJ2-5; D is undetermined. Per germline, CDR1 SQVTM and CDR2 ANQGSEA. This CDR3 comprises 10 residues. V gave up 3 bases and J gave up 5 bases, with 4 bases separating them.

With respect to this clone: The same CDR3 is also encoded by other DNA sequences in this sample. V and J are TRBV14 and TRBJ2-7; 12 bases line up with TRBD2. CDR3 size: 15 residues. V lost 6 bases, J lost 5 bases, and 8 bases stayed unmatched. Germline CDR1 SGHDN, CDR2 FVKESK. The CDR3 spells CASSARLAGANEQYF. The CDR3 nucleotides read TGTGCCAGCAGTGCCCGACTAGCGGGGGCCAACGAGCAGTACTTC. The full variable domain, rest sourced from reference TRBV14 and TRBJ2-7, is EAGVTQFPSHSVIEKGQTVTLRCDPISGHDNLYWYRRVMGKEIKFLLHFVKESKQDESGMPNNRFLAERTGGTYSTLKVQPAELEDSGVYFCASSARLAGANEQYFGPGTRLTVT.

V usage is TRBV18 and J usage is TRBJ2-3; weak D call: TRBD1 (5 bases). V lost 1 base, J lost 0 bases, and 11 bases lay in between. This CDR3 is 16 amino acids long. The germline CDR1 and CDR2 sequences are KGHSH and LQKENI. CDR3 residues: CASSPRQGSSTDTQYF. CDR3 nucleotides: TGTGCCAGCTCACCACGGCAGGGCTCTAGCACAGATACGCAGTATTTT. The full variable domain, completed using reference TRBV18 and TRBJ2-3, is NAGVMQNPRHLVRRRGQEARLRCSPMKGHSHVYWYRQLPEEGLKFMVYLQKENIIDESGMPKERFSAEFPKEGPSILRIQQVVRGDSAAYFCASSPRQGSSTDTQYFGPGTRLTVL.

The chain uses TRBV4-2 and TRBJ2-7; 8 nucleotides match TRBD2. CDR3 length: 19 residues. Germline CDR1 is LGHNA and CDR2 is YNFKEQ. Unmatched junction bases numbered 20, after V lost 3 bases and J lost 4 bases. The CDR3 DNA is TGTGCCAGCAGCCACCTCGCTGGGGGAAAGCGGGAGAGTCAGTACGAGCAGTACTTC. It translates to CASSHLAGGKRESQYEQYF.

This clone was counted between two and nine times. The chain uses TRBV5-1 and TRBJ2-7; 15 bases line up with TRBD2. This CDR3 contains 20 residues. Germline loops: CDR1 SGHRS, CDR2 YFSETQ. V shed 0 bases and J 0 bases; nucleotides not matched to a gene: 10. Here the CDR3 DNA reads TGCGCCAGCAGCTTGGCCGAGTGGACTAGCGGGAGGGCTAGCTCCTACGAGCAGTACTTC. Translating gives CASSLAEWTSGRASSYEQYF.

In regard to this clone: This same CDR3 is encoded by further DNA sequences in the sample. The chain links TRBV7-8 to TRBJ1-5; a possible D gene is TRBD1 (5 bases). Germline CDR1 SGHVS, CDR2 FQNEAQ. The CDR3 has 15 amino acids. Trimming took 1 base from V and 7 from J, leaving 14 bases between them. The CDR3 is CASSLGSGGGQPQHF. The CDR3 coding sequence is TGTGCCAGCAGCTTAGGATCGGGGGGAGGCCAGCCCCAGCATTTT.

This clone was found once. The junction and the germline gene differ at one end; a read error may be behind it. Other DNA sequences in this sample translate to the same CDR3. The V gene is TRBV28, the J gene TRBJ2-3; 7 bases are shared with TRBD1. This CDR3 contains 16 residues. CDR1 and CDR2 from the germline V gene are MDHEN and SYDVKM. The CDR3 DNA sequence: TGTGCCAGCAGCGCGAGAGACAGGGTGATGACAGATACGCAATATTTT. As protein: CASSARDRVMTDTQYF.